Listed below are T cell receptor beta chains from one sample, sequenced in a study of human T cells and chemical hapten exposure. MiXCR was run by TCRdb on the RACE reads, yielding one entry per CDR3 protein. Of more than 150,000 distinct CDR3 sequences listed, roughly 30% are singletons. This material consisted of whole blood, taken in connection with sensitization to the hapten diphenylcyclopropenone (DPC). These receptors were collected from a woman younger than 45 with alopecia areata. Some clones in this sample may be carry-over from other donors' samples. CDR3s include the opening cysteine and the closing phenylalanine or tryptophan. D genes are given only for firm matches. The listing skips clone size in some rows; elsewhere it reads once, few, many or a size class.

>few|TRBJ2-7|NA|TRBV28
CASSLSAPYEQYF
TGTGCCAGCAGTTTATCAGCCCCCTACGAGCAGTACTTC
>NA|TRBJ2-2|NA|TRBV5-1
CASSLATNTGELFF
TGCGCCAGCAGCTTGGCAACGAACACCGGGGAGCTGTTTTTT
>NA|TRBJ2-1|TRBD2|TRBV10-3
CAVQLAGGYNEQFF
TGTGCCGTCCAACTAGCGGGGGGGTACAATGAGCAGTTCTTC
>few|TRBJ2-3|NA|TRBV2
CASTLTSTTDTQYF
TGTGCCAGCACCCTGACTAGTACCACAGATACGCAGTATTTT
>NA|TRBJ2-2|TRBD1|TRBV7-9
CASSPRGSSSGTGELFF
TGTGCCAGCAGCCCCAGGGGGTCTAGCTCGGGCACCGGGGAGCTGTTTTTT
>few|TRBJ1-1|TRBD1|TRBV7-2
CASSWDRSNTEAFF
TGTGCCAGCAGCTGGGACAGATCGAACACTGAAGCTTTCTTT
>few|TRBJ1-2|NA|TRBV4-1
CASSPGPTARGYTF
TGCGCCAGCAGCCCGGGACCCACCGCTCGTGGCTACACCTTC
>NA|TRBJ2-5|TRBD1|TRBV6-2/TRBV6-3
CASNDRGRERKTQYF
TGTGCCAGCAATGACAGGGGGCGAGAGAGGAAGACCCAGTACTTC
>NA|TRBJ1-1|NA|TRBV12-3/TRBV12-4
CASRTGLKNTEAFF
TGTGCCAGCAGGACGGGACTGAAGAACACTGAAGCTTTCTTT
>few|TRBJ2-1|NA|TRBV18
CASSPRGINEQFF
TGTGCCAGCTCACCCCGAGGGATCAATGAGCAGTTCTTC
>NA|TRBJ2-7|TRBD2|TRBV28
CASSSIAGEQYF
TGTGCCAGCAGTTCGATAGCGGGAGAGCAGTACTTC
>few|TRBJ2-3|NA|TRBV29-1
CSVIRGDTQYF
TGCAGCGTTATCAGGGGTGATACGCAGTATTTT
>NA|TRBJ2-1|TRBD1|TRBV7-2
CASSLDRGGEQFF
TGTGCCAGCAGCTTGGACAGGGGGGGTGAGCAGTTCTTC
>NA|TRBJ2-5|NA|TRBV6-5
CASSYDLGLGTQYF
TGTGCCAGCAGTTACGATCTGGGCCTAGGGACCCAGTACTTC
>NA|TRBJ2-4|NA|TRBV10-3
CAISESPNIQYF
TGTGCCATCAGTGAGTCGCCGAACATTCAGTACTTC
>many|TRBJ1-1|NA|TRBV29-1
CSVDGLRVVDTEAFF
TGCAGCGTTGACGGACTCCGCGTCGTGGACACTGAAGCTTTCTTT
>many|TRBJ2-3|NA|TRBV29-1
CSVWGAPTDTQYF
TGCAGCGTTTGGGGGGCCCCCACAGATACGCAGTATTTT
>few|TRBJ2-7|NA|TRBV29-1
CSVGETYEQYF
TGCAGCGTTGGAGAGACCTACGAGCAGTACTTC
>NA|TRBJ2-2|TRBD2|TRBV4-2
CASSPGGAAGELFF
TGTGCCAGCAGCCCCGGGGGGGCCGCCGGGGAGCTGTTTTTT
>NA|TRBJ1-1|NA|TRBV7-9
CASSSEGYSEAFF
TGTGCCAGCAGCTCCGAGGGGTATTCTGAAGCTTTCTTT
>NA|TRBJ2-3|TRBD2|TRBV7-2
CASSSGLAGSSTDTQYF
TGTGCCAGCAGCTCTGGACTAGCGGGGTCCTCCACAGATACGCAGTATTTT
>NA|TRBJ1-5|TRBD1|TRBV6-5
CASTPGQGNQPQHF
TGTGCCAGCACCCCGGGACAGGGCAATCAGCCCCAGCATTTT
>NA|TRBJ2-7|NA|TRBV29-1
CSVVSNRNYEQYF
TGCAGCGTTGTCTCCAACCGGAACTACGAGCAGTACTTC
>few|TRBJ2-5|NA|TRBV5-1
CASRNAPREETQYF
TGCGCCAGCAGAAATGCCCCCAGGGAAGAGACCCAGTACTTC
>NA|TRBJ2-2|NA|TRBV7-2
CASSFSVGLPGELFF
TGTGCCAGCAGCTTTTCCGTTGGACTTCCCGGGGAGCTGTTTTTT
>NA|TRBJ2-2|NA|TRBV2
CASNRGGASGGTGELFF
TGTGCCAGCAACAGGGGGGGAGCTTCAGGCGGGACCGGGGAGCTGTTTTTT
>NA|TRBJ1-2|TRBD1|TRBV18
CANSPGDREGIGYTF
TGTGCCAACTCACCGGGCGACAGGGAAGGAATTGGCTACACCTTC
>NA|TRBJ1-2|NA|TRBV28
CASSSRGGGSYGYTF
TGTGCCAGCAGTTCCCGGGGTGGAGGGAGCTATGGCTACACCTTC
>NA|TRBJ2-3|NA|TRBV7-2
CASSPQASTDTQYF
TGTGCCAGCAGCCCACAGGCTAGCACAGATACGCAGTATTTT
>few|TRBJ2-7|NA|TRBV7-2
CASSFSPGMTYEQYF
TGTGCCAGCAGCTTTTCGCCGGGGATGACCTACGAGCAGTACTTC
>few|TRBJ2-1|NA|TRBV29-1
CSVNKGGGEDEQFF
TGCAGCGTTAACAAGGGGGGGGGCGAGGATGAGCAGTTCTTC
>few|TRBJ2-4|NA|TRBV28
CASSLADGAKNIQYF
TGTGCCAGCAGTTTAGCAGACGGGGCCAAAAACATTCAGTACTTC
>NA|TRBJ2-7|NA|TRBV29-1
CSVGAFSYEQYF
TGCAGCGTTGGGGCGTTCTCCTACGAGCAGTACTTC
>NA|TRBJ2-5|NA|TRBV20-1
CSAPPRQETQYF
TGCAGTGCCCCCCCACGCCAGGAGACCCAGTACTTC
>NA|TRBJ1-6|NA|TRBV20-1
CSARGDGNSPLHF
TGCAGTGCTAGGGGGGACGGAAATTCACCCCTCCACTTT
>few|TRBJ2-4|NA|TRBV24-1
CATSEPGRANIQYF
TGTGCCACCAGTGAACCCGGGAGAGCGAACATTCAGTACTTC
>NA|TRBJ1-3|TRBD1|TRBV5-5
CASSLSAGGTNTIYF
TGTGCCAGCAGCTTGTCTGCAGGGGGAACAAACACCATATATTTT
>NA|TRBJ1-4|NA|TRBV6-2/TRBV6-3
CASSDGLGKLFF
TGTGCCAGCAGTGACGGACTTGGAAAACTGTTTTTT
>NA|TRBJ2-3|TRBD2|TRBV29-1
CSVGGTSGRLTDTQYF
TGCAGCGTTGGGGGGACTAGCGGGAGGCTGACAGATACGCAGTATTTT
>NA|TRBJ2-7|NA|TRBV10-3
CAISGSAPNSLQYF
TGTGCCATCAGTGGGTCAGCCCCTAATTCCCTGCAGTACTTC
>few|TRBJ1-4|NA|TRBV29-1
CSVEVSGYGEKLFF
TGCAGCGTTGAGGTTTCGGGATACGGTGAAAAACTGTTTTTT
>NA|TRBJ2-7|NA|TRBV7-2
CASRGGVGYEQYF
TGTGCCAGCAGGGGGGGCGTCGGCTACGAGCAGTACTTC
>few|TRBJ2-1|NA|TRBV9
CASSLEAEPDNEQFF
TGTGCCAGCAGCTTAGAGGCGGAGCCTGACAATGAGCAGTTCTTC
>NA|TRBJ2-5|TRBD2|TRBV4-3
CASSQEVAGSVETQYF
TGCGCCAGCAGCCAAGAGGTAGCGGGGAGTGTAGAGACCCAGTACTTC
>few|TRBJ2-5|NA|TRBV20-1
CSASLNQETQYF
TGCAGTGCTAGTCTGAACCAAGAGACCCAGTACTTC
>few|TRBJ2-5|TRBD2|TRBV27
CASNSGGEETQYF
TGTGCCAGCAATAGCGGGGGTGAAGAGACCCAGTACTTC
>NA|TRBJ1-6|TRBD1|TRBV5-1
CASSLVTGVESPLHF
TGCGCCAGCAGCTTGGTGACAGGGGTCGAATCACCCCTCCACTTT
>NA|TRBJ2-3|NA|TRBV29-1
CSVEAPGDTQYF
TGCAGCGTTGAAGCCCCCGGCGATACGCAGTATTTT
>NA|TRBJ1-2|TRBD1|TRBV20-1
CSAGGRGRIDGYTF
TGCAGTGCAGGGGGCCGGGGCAGGATAGATGGCTACACCTTC
>NA|TRBJ2-1|TRBD2|TRBV19
CASSVGLAGYYNEQFF
TGTGCCAGTAGTGTCGGACTAGCGGGTTACTACAATGAGCAGTTCTTC